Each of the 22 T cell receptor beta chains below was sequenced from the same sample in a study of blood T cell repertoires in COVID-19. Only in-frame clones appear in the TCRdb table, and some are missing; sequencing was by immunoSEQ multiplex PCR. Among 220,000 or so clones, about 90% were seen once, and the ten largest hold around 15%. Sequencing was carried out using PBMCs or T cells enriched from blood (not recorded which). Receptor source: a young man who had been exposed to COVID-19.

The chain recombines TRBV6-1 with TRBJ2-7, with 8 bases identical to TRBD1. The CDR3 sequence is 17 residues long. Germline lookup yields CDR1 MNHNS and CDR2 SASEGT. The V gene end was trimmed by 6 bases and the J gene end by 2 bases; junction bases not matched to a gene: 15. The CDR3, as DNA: TGTGCCAGCAGCGAACCTCGTCCGGACAGGGCCACCTACGAGCAGTACTTC. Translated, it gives CASSEPRPDRATYEQYF.

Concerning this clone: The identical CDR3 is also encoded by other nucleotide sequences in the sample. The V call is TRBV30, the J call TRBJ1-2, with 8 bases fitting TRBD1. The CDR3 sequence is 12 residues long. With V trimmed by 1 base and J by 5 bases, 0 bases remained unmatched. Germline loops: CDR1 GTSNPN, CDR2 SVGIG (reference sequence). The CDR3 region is CAWSGTGYGYTF. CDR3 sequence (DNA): TGTGCCTGGAGTGGGACAGGGTATGGCTACACCTTC.

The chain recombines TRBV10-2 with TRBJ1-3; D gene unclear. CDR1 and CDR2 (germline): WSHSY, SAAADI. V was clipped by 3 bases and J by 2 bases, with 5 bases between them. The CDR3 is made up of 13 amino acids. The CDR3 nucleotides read TGCGCCAGCAGTGAAGCCCCTGGAAACACCATATATTTT. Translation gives CASSEAPGNTIYF.

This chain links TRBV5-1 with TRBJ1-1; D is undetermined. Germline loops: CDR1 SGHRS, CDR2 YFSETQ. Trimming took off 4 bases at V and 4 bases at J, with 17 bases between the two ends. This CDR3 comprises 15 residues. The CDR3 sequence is CASSLGGRGGTEAFF. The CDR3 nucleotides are TGCGCCAGCAGCCTGGGCGGGAGAGGCGGCACTGAAGCTTTCTTT. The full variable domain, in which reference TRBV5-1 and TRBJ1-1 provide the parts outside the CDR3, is KAGVTQTPRYLIKTRGQQVTLSCSPISGHRSVSWYQQTPGQGLQFLFEYFSETQRNKGNFPGRFSGRQFSNSRSEMNVSTLELGDSALYLCASSLGGRGGTEAFFGQGTRLTVV.

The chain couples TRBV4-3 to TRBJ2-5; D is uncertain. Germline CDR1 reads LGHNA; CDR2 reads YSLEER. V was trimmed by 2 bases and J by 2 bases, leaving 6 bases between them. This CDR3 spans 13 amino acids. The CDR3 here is CASSQTTQETQYF. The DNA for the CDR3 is TGCGCCAGCAGCCAAACTACTCAAGAGACCCAGTACTTC.

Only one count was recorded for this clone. CDR3 region: CASSQDVAQGDEQYF. The CDR3 coding sequence is TGTGCCAGCAGCCAAGATGTCGCCCAGGGGGACGAGCAGTACTTC. The V call is TRBV3-1 (or the pseudogene TRBV3-2), the J call TRBJ2-7; 7 nucleotides match TRBD1. Germline V CDR1 and CDR2: LGHDT, YNNKEL (reference sequence). V lost 0 bases, J lost 5 bases, and 7 bases stayed unmatched. The CDR3 spans 15 residues.

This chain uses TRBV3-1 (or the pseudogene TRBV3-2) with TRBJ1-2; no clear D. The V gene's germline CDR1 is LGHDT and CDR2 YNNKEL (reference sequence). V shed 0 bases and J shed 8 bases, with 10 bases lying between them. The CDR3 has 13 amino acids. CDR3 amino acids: CASSQDDSRGYTF. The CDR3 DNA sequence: TGTGCCAGCAGCCAAGACGACTCTCGGGGCTACACCTTC.

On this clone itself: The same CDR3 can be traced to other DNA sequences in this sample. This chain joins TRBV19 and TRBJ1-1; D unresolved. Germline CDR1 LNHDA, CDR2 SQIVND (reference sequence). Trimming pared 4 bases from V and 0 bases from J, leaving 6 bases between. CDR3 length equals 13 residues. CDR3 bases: TGTGCCAGTAGTACCACGGTGAACACTGAAGCTTTCTTT. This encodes CASSTTVNTEAFF.

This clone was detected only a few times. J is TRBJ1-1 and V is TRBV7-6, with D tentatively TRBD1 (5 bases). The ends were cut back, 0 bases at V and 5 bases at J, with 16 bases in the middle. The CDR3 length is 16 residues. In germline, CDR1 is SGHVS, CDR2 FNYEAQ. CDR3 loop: CASSLAGGKGGTEAFF. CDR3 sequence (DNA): TGTGCCAGCAGCTTAGCTGGGGGAAAGGGAGGGACTGAAGCTTTCTTT. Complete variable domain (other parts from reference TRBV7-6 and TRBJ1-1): GAGVSQSPRYKVTKRGQDVALRCDPISGHVSLYWYRQALGQGPEFLTYFNYEAQQDKSGLPNDRFSAERPEGSISTLTIQRTEQRDSAMYRCASSLAGGKGGTEAFFGQGTRLTVV.

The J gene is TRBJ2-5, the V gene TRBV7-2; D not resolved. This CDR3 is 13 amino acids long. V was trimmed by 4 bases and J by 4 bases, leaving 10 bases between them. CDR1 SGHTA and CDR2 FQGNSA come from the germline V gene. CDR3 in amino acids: CASSYPPLETQYF. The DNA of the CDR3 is TGTGCCAGCAGCTATCCCCCATTAGAGACCCAGTACTTC.

Here the CDR3 reads CASSLGTGIGTNEKLFF. CDR3 coding DNA: TGTGCCAGCAGCTTGGGGACAGGGATTGGCACTAATGAAAAACTGTTTTTT. The gene calls are TRBV5-4 and TRBJ1-4; TRBD1 aligns across 8 bases. The CDR3 has 17 residues. With 0 bases clipped from V and 2 bases from J, the junction kept 6 bases outside the gene matches. CDR1 and CDR2 (germline): SGHNT, YYREEE (reference sequence).

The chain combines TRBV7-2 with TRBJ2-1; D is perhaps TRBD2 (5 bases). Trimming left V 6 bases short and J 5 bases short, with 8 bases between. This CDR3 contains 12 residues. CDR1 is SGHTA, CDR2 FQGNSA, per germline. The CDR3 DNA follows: TGTGCCAGCAGACTAGACCACAATGAGCAGTTCTTC. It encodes CASRLDHNEQFF. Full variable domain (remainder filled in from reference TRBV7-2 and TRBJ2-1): GAGVSQSPSNKVTEKGKDVELRCDPISGHTALYWYRQSLGQGLEFLIYFQGNSAPDKSGLPSDRFSAERTGGSVSTLTIQRTQQEDSAVYLCASRLDHNEQFFGPGTRLTVL.

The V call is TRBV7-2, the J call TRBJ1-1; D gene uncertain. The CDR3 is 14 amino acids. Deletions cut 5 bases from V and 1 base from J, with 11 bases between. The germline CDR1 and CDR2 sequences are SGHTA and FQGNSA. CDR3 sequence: CASSAPGGNTEAFF. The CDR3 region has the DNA TGTGCCAGCAGCGCCCCAGGAGGGAACACTGAAGCTTTCTTT.

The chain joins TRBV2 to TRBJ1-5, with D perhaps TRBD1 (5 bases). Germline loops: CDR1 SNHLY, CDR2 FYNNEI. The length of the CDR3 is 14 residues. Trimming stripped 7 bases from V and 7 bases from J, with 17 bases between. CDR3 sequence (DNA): TGTGCCAGCACGCGGCGGGGGGGGTACCAGCCCCAGCATTTT. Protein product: CASTRRGGYQPQHF.

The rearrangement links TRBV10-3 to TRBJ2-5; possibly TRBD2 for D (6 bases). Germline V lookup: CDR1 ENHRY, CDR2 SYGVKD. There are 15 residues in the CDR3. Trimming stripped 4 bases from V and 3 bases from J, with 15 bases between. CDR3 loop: CAISGPGTSEETQYF. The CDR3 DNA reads TGTGCCATCAGTGGCCCCGGGACTTCTGAAGAGACCCAGTACTTC.

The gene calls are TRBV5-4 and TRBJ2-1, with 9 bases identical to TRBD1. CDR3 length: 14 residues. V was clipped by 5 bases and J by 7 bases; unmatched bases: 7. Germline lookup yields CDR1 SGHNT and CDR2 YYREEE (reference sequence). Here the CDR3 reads CASRGDRALNEQFF. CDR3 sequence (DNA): TGTGCCAGCAGGGGGGACAGGGCGTTAAATGAGCAGTTCTTC.

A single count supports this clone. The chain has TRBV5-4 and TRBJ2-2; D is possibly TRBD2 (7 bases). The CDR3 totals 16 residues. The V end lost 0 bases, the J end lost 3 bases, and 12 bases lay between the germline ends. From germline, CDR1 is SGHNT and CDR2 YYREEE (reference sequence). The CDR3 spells CASSLEGGEDTGELFF. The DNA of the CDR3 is TGTGCCAGCAGCTTGGAAGGGGGGGAGGACACCGGGGAGCTGTTTTTT.

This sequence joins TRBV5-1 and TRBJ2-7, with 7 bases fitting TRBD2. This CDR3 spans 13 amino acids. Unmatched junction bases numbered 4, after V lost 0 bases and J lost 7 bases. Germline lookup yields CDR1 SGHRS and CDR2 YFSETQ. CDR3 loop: CASSLDKGGEQYF. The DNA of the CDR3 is TGCGCCAGCAGCTTGGACAAGGGAGGGGAGCAGTACTTC.

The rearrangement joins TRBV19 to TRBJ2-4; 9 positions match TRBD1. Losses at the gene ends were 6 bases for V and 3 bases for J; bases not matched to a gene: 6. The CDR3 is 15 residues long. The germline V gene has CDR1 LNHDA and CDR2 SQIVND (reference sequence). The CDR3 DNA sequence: TGTGCCAGTAGAACAGGGGGCCGGGGCAAAAACATTCAGTACTTC. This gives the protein CASRTGGRGKNIQYF.

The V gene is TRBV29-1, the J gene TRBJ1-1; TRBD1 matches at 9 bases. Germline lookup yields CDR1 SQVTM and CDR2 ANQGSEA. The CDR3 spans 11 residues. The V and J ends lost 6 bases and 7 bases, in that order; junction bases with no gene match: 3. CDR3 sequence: CSVRQGGEAFF. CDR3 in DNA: TGCAGCGTCAGACAGGGGGGTGAAGCTTTCTTT.

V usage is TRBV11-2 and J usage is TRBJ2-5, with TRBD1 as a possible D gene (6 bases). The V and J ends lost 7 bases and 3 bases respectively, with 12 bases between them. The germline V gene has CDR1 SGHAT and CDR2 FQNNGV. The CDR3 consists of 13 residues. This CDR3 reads CASTPSGEETQYF. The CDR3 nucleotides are TGTGCCAGCACCCCGTCAGGGGAAGAGACCCAGTACTTC. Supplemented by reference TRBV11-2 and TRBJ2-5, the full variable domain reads EAGVAQSPRYKIIEKRQSVAFWCNPISGHATLYWYQQILGQGPKLLIQFQNNGVVDDSQLPKDRFSAERLKGVDSTLKIQPAKLEDSAVYLCASTPSGEETQYFGPGTRLLVL.

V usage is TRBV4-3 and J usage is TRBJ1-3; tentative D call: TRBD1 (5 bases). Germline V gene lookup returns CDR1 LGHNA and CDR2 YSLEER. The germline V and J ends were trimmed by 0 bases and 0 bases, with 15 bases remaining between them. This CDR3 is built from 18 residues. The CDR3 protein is CASSQDWGLKPSGNTIYF. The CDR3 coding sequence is TGCGCCAGCAGCCAAGATTGGGGCCTGAAACCCTCTGGAAACACCATATATTTT.